Here is one TCR beta chain with its context. Its antigen is currently unknown. CDR1 and CDR2 from the germline V gene are SGHRS and YFSETQ. The CDR3 contains 14 residues. The V end was cut by 4 bases, the J end by 0 bases, with 7 bases between. Sample time point: after neoadjuvant nivolumab, at surgical resection. The entry originates in a study of neoadjuvant anti-PD-1 for oral cavity cancer. In the study overall: Patients without progression got a fourth dose around day 43. Findings and limits, study-wide: After neoadjuvant nivolumab, PBMC T cell clonality was significantly higher in non-responders than responders.

Data came from immunoSEQ multiplex PCR; TCRdb stores just in-frame clones and leaves some out. Among 14,000 or so clones listed, less than 85% were seen once. The chain combines TRBV5-1 with TRBJ2-2; D is ambiguous. The sample consisted of PBMCs, taken after nivolumab (anti-PD-1) treatment. This TCR came from a person aged 35-80 years with oral cavity squamous cell carcinoma. The CDR3 DNA follows: TGCGCCAGCAGCCGCTTGGCGAACACCGGGGAGCTGTTTTTT. It is translated as CASSRLANTGELFF.